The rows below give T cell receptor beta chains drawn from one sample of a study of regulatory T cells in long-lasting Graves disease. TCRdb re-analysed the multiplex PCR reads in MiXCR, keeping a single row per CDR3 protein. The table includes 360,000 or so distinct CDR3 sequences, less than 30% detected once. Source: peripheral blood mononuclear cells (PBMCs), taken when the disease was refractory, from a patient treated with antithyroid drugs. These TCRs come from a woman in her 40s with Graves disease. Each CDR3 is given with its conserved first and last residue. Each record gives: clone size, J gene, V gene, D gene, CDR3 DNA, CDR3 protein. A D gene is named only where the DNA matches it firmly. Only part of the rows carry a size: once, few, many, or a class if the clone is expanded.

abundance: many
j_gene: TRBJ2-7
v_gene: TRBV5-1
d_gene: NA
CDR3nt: TGCGCCAGCAGTAGAGGACAATACTACGAGCAGTACTTC
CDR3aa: CASSRGQYYEQYF

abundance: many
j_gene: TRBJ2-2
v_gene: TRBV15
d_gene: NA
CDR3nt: TGTGCCACCAGCAGGATAACCGGGGAGCTGTTTTTT
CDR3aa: CATSRITGELFF

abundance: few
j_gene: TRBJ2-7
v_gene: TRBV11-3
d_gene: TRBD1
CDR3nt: TGTGCCAGCAGCCGGCGACAGGGGCGCCCCAGCTCCTACGAGCAGTACTTC
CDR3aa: CASSRRQGRPSSYEQYF

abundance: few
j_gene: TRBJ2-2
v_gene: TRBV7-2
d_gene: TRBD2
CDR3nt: TGTGCCAGCAGCTTATTCGGCCTAGCGGGACCATCATCTGATAACACCGGGGAGCTGTTTTTT
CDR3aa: CASSLFGLAGPSSDNTGELFF

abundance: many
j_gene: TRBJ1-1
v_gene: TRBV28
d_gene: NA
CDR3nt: TGTGCCTCATTGCGTGGGGATAGGGCTTTCTTT
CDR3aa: CASLRGDRAFF

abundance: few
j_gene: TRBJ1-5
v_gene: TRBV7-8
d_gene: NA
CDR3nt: TGTGCCAGCAGCTTCGGGGGCGGGTTCTATAGCAATCAGCCCCAGCATTTT
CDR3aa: CASSFGGGFYSNQPQHF

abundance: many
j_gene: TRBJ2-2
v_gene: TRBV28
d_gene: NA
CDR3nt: TGTGCCAGCAGTTTGTCGCTCGGGGAGCTGTTTTTT
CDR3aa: CASSLSLGELFF

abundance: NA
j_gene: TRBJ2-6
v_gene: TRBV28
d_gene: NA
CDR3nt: TGTGCCAGCAGGCCGCATAGCTCTGGGGCCAACGTCCTGACTTTC
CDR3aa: CASRPHSSGANVLTF

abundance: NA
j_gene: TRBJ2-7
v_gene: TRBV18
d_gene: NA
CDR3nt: TGTGCCAGCTCACCCGTCACTTATTACGAGCAGTACTTC
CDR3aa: CASSPVTYYEQYF

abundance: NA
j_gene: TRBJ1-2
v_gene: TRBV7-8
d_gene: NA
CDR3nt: TGTGCCAGCAGCTTATACAGGGAGGGAATCTATGGCTACACCTTC
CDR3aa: CASSLYREGIYGYTF

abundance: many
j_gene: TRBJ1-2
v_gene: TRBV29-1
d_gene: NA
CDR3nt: TGCAGCGTTGAAGTCGGGACACGCTATGGCTACACCTTC
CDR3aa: CSVEVGTRYGYTF

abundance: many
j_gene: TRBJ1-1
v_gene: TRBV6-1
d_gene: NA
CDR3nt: TGTGCCAGCAGTGGGTTTGGGGCTGAAGCTTTCTTT
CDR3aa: CASSGFGAEAFF

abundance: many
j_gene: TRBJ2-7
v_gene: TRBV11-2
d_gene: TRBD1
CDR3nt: TGTGCCAGCAGCCCAGGACAGGGGGTTCTTTACGAGCAGTACTTC
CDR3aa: CASSPGQGVLYEQYF

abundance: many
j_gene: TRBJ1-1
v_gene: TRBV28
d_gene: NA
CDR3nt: TGTGCCAGCAGTTCGCGCGGGACAAAGAACACTGAAGCTTTCTTT
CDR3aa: CASSSRGTKNTEAFF

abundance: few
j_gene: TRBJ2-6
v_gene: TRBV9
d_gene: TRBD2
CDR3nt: TGTGCCAGCAGCGTAGGGATAAGCGGGGGGCCGAGGGCCAACGTCCTGACTTTC
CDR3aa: CASSVGISGGPRANVLTF

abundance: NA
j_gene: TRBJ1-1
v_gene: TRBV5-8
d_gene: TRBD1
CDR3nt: TGTGCCAGCAGCCCGGGACAGGAGTCCATGAACACTGAAGCTTTCTTT
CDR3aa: CASSPGQESMNTEAFF

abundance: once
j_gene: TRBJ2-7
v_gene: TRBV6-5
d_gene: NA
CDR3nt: TGTGCCAGCAGTTACTCTTCCGGGACTGAGGGGTACTTC
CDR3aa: CASSYSSGTEGYF

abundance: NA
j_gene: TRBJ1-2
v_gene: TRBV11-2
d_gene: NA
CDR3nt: TGTGCCAGCAGCCCCGGTGTGGGGTATGGCTACACCTTC
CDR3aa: CASSPGVGYGYTF

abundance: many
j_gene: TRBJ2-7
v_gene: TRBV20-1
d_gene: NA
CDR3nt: TGCAGTGCTGAGACACCGACCTACGAGCAGTACTTC
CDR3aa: CSAETPTYEQYF

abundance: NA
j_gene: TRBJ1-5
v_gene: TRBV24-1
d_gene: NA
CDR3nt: TGTGCCACCAGTGATCCTGGGACCAATCAGCCCCAGCATTTT
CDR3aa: CATSDPGTNQPQHF

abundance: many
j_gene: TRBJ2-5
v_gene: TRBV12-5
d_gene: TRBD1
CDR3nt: TGTGCTAGTGGTCCGGGACAGGGATCGGGGGAGACCCAGTACTTC
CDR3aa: CASGPGQGSGETQYF

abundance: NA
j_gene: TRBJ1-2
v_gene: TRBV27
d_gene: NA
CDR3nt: TGTGCCAGCAGTTCTATCGCCAGCGGTCATGGCTACACCTTC
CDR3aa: CASSSIASGHGYTF

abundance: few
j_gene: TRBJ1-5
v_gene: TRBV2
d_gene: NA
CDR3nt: TGTGCCAGCAGTGAAGCCATGGTGGTTTATAGCAATCAGCCCCAGCATTTT
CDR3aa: CASSEAMVVYSNQPQHF

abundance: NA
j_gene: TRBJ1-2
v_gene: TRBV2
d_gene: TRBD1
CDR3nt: TGTGCCAGCACTCTGGGACAGGGTGTCTATGGCTACACCTTC
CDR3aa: CASTLGQGVYGYTF

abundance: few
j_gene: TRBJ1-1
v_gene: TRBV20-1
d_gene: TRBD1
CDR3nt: TGCAGTGCCGGGGGGCAGGGGGCGGCTGAAGCTTTCTTT
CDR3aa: CSAGGQGAAEAFF

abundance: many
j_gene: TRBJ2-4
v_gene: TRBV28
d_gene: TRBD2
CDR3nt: TGTGCCAGCAGTGACGAAATAGCGGGAGGCCCGAGTTCGGCCAAAAACATTCAGTACTTC
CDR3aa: CASSDEIAGGPSSAKNIQYF

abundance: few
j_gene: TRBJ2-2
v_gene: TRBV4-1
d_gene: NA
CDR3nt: TGCGCCAGCAGCCGCACCGTTATTAGCGGAGCCAACACCGGGGAGCTGTTTTTT
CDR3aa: CASSRTVISGANTGELFF

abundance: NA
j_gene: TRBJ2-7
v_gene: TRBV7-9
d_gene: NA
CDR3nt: TGTGCCAGCAGCTTAGGTCCCCGCAGGGCCTACGAGCAGTACTTC
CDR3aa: CASSLGPRRAYEQYF

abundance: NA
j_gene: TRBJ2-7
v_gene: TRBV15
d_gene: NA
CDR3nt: TGTGCCACCAGCAGATCTTTCCCCCCCAGCACTTCCTCCTACGAGCAGTACTTC
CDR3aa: CATSRSFPPSTSSYEQYF

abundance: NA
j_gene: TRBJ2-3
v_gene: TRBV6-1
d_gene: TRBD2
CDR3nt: TGTGCCAGCAGTCAAGCGGGAGTCCACACAGATACGCAGTATTTT
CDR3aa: CASSQAGVHTDTQYF

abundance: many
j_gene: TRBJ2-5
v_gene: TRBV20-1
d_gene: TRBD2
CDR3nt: TGCAGTGCTAGAGATCTAAGCGGGAGTAGAGAGACCCAGTACTTC
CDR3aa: CSARDLSGSRETQYF